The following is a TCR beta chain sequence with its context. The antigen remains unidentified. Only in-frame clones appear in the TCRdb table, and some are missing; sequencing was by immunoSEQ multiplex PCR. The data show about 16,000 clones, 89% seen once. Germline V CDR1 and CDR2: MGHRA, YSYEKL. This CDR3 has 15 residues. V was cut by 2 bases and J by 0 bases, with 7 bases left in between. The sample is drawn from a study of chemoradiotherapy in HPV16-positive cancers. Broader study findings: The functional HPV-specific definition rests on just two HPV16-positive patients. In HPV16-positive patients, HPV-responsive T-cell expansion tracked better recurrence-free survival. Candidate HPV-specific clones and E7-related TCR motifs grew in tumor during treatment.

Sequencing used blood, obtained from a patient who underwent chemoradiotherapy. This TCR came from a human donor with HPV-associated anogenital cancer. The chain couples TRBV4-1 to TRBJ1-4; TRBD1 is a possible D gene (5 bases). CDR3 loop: CASSQTGSTNEKLFF. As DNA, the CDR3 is TGCGCCAGCAGCCAAACAGGTTCAACTAATGAAAAACTGTTTTTT.